Shown below are 11 T cell receptor beta chains from a single sample sequenced in a study of T cell changes during pregnancy in multiple sclerosis. TCRdb's copy holds only in-frame clones and misses some; the assay was immunoSEQ multiplex PCR. Of around 30,000 clones in the sample, about 90% were seen once. The sample here was CD8+ T cells from peripheral blood mononuclear cells, taken in the third trimester of pregnancy. These receptors all stem from a female donor with multiple sclerosis, enrolled in a pregnancy study.

This chain joins TRBV9 and TRBJ2-7; D uncertain. Trimming shortened V by 4 bases and J by 6 bases, and 14 bases separated the two germline ends. The CDR3 runs to 13 residues. Germline lookup yields CDR1 SGDLS and CDR2 YYNGEE. The CDR3 reads CASSPPRPGEQYF. The CDR3, as DNA: TGTGCCAGCAGCCCGCCCCGCCCGGGCGAGCAGTACTTC. Combining the CDR3 with reference TRBV9 and TRBJ2-7 gives the whole variable domain DSGVTQTPKHLITATGQRVTLRCSPRSGDLSVYWYQQSLDQGLQFLIQYYNGEERAKGNILERFSAQQFPDLHSELNLSSLELGDSALYFCASSPPRPGEQYFGPGTRLTVT.

The J gene is TRBJ1-2, the V gene TRBV2; maybe TRBD1 (6 bases). V was clipped by 4 bases and J by 5 bases, with 11 bases between them. Germline V gene data show CDR1 as SNHLY and CDR2 as FYNNEI. This CDR3 spans 13 amino acids. The CDR3 coding sequence is TGTGCCAGCAGTGGGCCCCAGGGGTATGGCTACACCTTC. Amino acids: CASSGPQGYGYTF.

The CDR3 sequence is CASSLVIGGGTNNEQFF. CDR3 nucleotides: TGTGCCAGCAGCTTAGTAATTGGGGGGGGGACCAACAATGAGCAGTTCTTC. The V gene is TRBV7-2, the J gene TRBJ2-1; the match to TRBD2 covers 7 bases. Germline V gene sequence: CDR1 SGHTA, CDR2 FQGNSA. V was pared by 1 base and J by 5 bases, with 11 bases of the junction left unmatched. CDR3 length: 17 amino acids.

The V and J genes are TRBV5-3 and TRBJ1-4; 12 bases align to TRBD1. TRBV5-3 is sorted into the ORF group, with uncertain function. The CDR3 extends over 18 amino acids. Trimming removed 5 bases from V and 6 bases from J; junction bases left unmatched: 14. The chain's CDR3 is CARSCSGTGGRWDEKLFF. For the CDR3, the DNA is TGTGCCAGAAGTTGTTCCGGGACAGGGGGCCGTTGGGATGAAAAACTGTTTTTT.

This clone was seen once. The rearrangement joins TRBV5-4 to TRBJ2-7, with a weak D call TRBD1 (6 bases). The germline V and J ends were trimmed by 0 bases and 1 base, with 14 bases remaining between them. Germline loops: CDR1 SGHNT, CDR2 YYREEE (reference sequence). The CDR3 covers 16 residues. DNA for the CDR3: TGTGCCAGCAGCTTGGTGGGCAGGGGAAAATCCTACGAGCAGTACTTC. Translation: CASSLVGRGKSYEQYF.

The rearrangement uses TRBV13 and TRBJ2-5; 7 bases are a match to TRBD2. After removal of 2 bases from V and 5 bases from J, the junction contained 2 bases not matched to a gene. CDR1 and CDR2 from the germline V gene are PRHDT and FYEKMQ (reference sequence). CDR3 length: 13 residues. CDR3 region: CASSLRGVETQYF. DNA of the CDR3: TGTGCCAGCAGCTTACGGGGGGTCGAGACCCAGTACTTC.

This clone was detected ten times or more. V is TRBV6-1 and J is TRBJ2-7; 8 positions agree with TRBD1. The germline V gene has CDR1 MNHNS and CDR2 SASEGT. J lost 4 bases, V lost 2 bases, and 7 bases had no gene match. This CDR3 comprises 15 residues. CDR3 in amino acids: CASSESSGGPYEQYF. The CDR3 coding sequence is TGTGCCAGCAGTGAATCGTCAGGGGGCCCGTACGAGCAGTACTTC.

J is TRBJ2-7 and V is TRBV7-8, with TRBD1 matching over 9 bases. The germline V gene encodes CDR1 SGHVS and CDR2 FQNEAQ. Trimming cost V 4 bases and J 2 bases; bases outside gene matches: 3. This CDR3 region has 14 residues. DNA of the CDR3: TGTGCCAGCAGCTCCCGGGACAGGGCCTACGAGCAGTACTTC. This codes for CASSSRDRAYEQYF.

The chain uses TRBV7-9 and TRBJ1-1, with D tentatively TRBD1 (6 bases). Trimming left V 3 bases short and J 3 bases short, with 14 bases between. CDR1 SEHNR and CDR2 FQNEAQ come from the germline V gene (reference sequence). The CDR3 is made up of 15 amino acids. CDR3 residues: CASSLGAAGDTEAFF. The CDR3 DNA reads TGTGCCAGCAGCTTGGGGGCCGCCGGGGACACTGAAGCTTTCTTT.

The chain has TRBV30 and TRBJ1-1, with a possible D match to TRBD1 (6 bases). From germline, CDR1 is GTSNPN and CDR2 SVGIG (reference sequence). The CDR3 is 11 amino acids. The V and J ends lost 5 bases and 7 bases respectively, with 11 bases between them. This chain's CDR3 is CAWGGQIEAFF. For the CDR3, the DNA is TGTGCCTGGGGTGGACAGATTGAAGCTTTCTTT.

The rearrangement uses TRBV6-5 and TRBJ2-5, with D tentatively TRBD2 (5 bases). V was shortened by 7 bases and J by 3 bases, with 15 bases between the two germline ends. The germline V gene has CDR1 MNHEY and CDR2 SVGAGI. The CDR3 has 14 amino acids. The CDR3 DNA follows: TGTGCCAGCACCCGCCCCGGGAACGAAGAGACCCAGTACTTC. It codes for CASTRPGNEETQYF.